The clone carrying this T cell receptor (beta chain) was detected only a few times. Its target is unknown. Conversion of TCR transcripts into cDNA relied on 5'RACE template switching, which added a universal primer site and UMIs. TCRdb passed the 5' RACE reads through MiXCR, listing each CDR3 protein once. This table has fewer than 400,000 distinct CDR3 sequences, 6.2% appearing once. The sample belongs to a study of T cells after yellow fever vaccination. General observations from the study: In post-booster samples, most primary-vaccination clones reappeared (about 95% CD4, 70% to 90% CD8).

The origin of this receptor is a young man who received the YFV17D yellow fever vaccine. This specimen consisted of PBMCs, obtained 5 days after the yellow fever booster vaccination.

CDR3 amino acids: CASSNSGRHGEQFF. The CDR3 nucleotides read TGTGCCAGCAGTAATAGCGGGAGGCATGGTGAGCAGTTCTTC. The chain has TRBV12-3 or TRBV12-4 and TRBJ2-1, with 10 bases matching TRBD2. V lost 5 bases and J lost 9; bases outside the gene matches: 7. CDR3 length equals 14 residues.